This section outlines one T cell receptor beta chain sequence together with its context. The sample originates from a study of blood T cell repertoires in COVID-19. Overall study context: Collection of acute and convalescent COVID-19 samples took place in the United States, Italy and Spain. Sample material is recorded as cDNA or gDNA derived from T cells, B-cell-depleted T cells, or PBMCs.

Per the authors' pipeline: Reference gene primer amplification yielded estimated nucleated cell counts. The data were produced by immunoSEQ multiplex PCR, yet TCRdb's version contains in-frame clones alone and is incomplete. The V and J calls and clone size are taken from that table; D and trimming were inferred from the DNA. The sample includes fewer than 250,000 clones, about 83% of them seen just once. The clonotype originates from a man aged 50 or older with acute or convalescent COVID-19. Material for sequencing was peripheral blood.

CDR3 region: CASSLDINEQFF. As DNA, the CDR3 is TGTGCCAGCAGCCTTGACATCAATGAGCAGTTCTTC. This sequence joins TRBV3-1 (or the pseudogene TRBV3-2) and TRBJ2-1, with D hard to call. The CDR3 sequence is 12 residues long. Germline values: CDR1 LGHDT, CDR2 YNNKEL (reference sequence). Trimming stripped 4 bases from V and 6 bases from J, with 7 bases between.